The entry below gives a single T cell receptor (beta chain) sequence along with its context. The antigen is unknown. Profiled with immunoSEQ multiplex PCR; TCRdb holds only in-frame clones, not every one. In the table there are some 180,000 clones, 87% of which are singletons. Germline CDR1 is LNHDA and CDR2 is SQIVND (reference sequence). This CDR3 is built from 13 residues. V was shortened by 4 bases and J by 4 bases, with 10 bases between the two germline ends. This entry is derived from a study of Ad26.COV2.S vaccination and SARS-CoV-2 variants. General observations from the study: Quantification of TCR breadth and depth may have yielded underestimates of total T cell responses. Spike-specific CD8+ and CD4+ T cell responses reportedly showed substantial breadth after vaccination. Vaccine recipients surpassed placebo recipients in spike-specific TCR breadth.

The V call is TRBV19, the J call TRBJ2-5; maybe TRBD1 (5 bases). Sequencing used peripheral blood, obtained after recovery from COVID-19. This TCR was recovered from a human donor who had recovered from COVID-19. CDR3 sequence: CASSRGLLETQYF. The CDR3 region has the DNA TGTGCCAGTAGTAGGGGCCTCCTAGAGACCCAGTACTTC.